This T cell receptor beta chain comes out of a study of T cell repertoires in cytomegalovirus infection. Germline V gives CDR1 SGHTA, CDR2 FQGNSA. The CDR3 runs 14 residues. V dropped 5 bases and J dropped 2 bases, with 13 bases sitting between them. TCRdb used MiXCR to reprocess the reads, holding one entry per CDR3 protein. The table lists fewer than 200,000 distinct CDR3 sequences, about 21% of them singletons. Input material: PBMCs. This sequence joins TRBV7-2 and TRBJ2-7; a weak D match, TRBD1 (5 bases). This sequence originates from a human donor in good health (CMV status not recorded). Some clones in this sample may be carry-over from other donors' samples. CDR3 amino acids: CASSPYLGAYEQYF. For the CDR3, the DNA is TGTGCCAGCAGCCCCTATCTAGGGGCCTACGAGCAGTACTTC.